A single sample is the source of the 18 T cell receptor beta chains below, sequenced in a study of neurological immune-mediated disorders. A single record per CDR3 protein comes from TCRdb applying MiXCR to the 5' RACE reads. This sample carries more than 40,000 distinct CDR3 sequences, 1.9% of them seen once, and the ten largest clones take more than 2%. Sequenced: PBMCs. These receptors were collected from a woman aged 40 to 50 with multiple sclerosis.

Points on this clonotype: The conserved phenylalanine or tryptophan is not found at the CDR3 terminus, so this likely reflects a read error. The chain carries TRBV7-2 and TRBJ2-2; D is perhaps TRBD1 or TRBD2 (5 bases each). This CDR3 contains 14 residues. Germline V gene data show CDR1 as SGHTA and CDR2 as FQGNSA. Trimming removed 9 bases at V and 0 bases at J, with 11 bases between. CDR3 coding DNA: TGTGCCAGGCCGGGGCGGTCGAACACCGGGGAGCTGTTTAAT. Its protein is CARPGRSNTGELFN.

This clonotype was recorded at least ten times. The V call is TRBV7-8, the J call TRBJ2-7; tentatively, D is TRBD1 (6 bases). CDR1 is SGHVS and CDR2 is FQNEAQ in the germline V gene. V dropped 0 bases and J dropped 4 bases, with 10 bases sitting between them. The CDR3 length is 14 residues. This chain's CDR3 is CASSLAGGAYEQYF. The CDR3 DNA is TGTGCCAGCAGCTTAGCAGGGGGAGCTTACGAGCAGTACTTC.

This clonotype was observed at least ten times. The chain couples TRBV5-6 to TRBJ2-7, with D maybe TRBD1 (6 bases). Germline loops: CDR1 SGHDT, CDR2 YYEEEE. This CDR3 comprises 14 residues. The V end was cut by 3 bases, the J end by 2 bases, with 12 bases between. CDR3 loop: CASSSRQATYEQYF. The CDR3 DNA follows: TGTGCCAGCAGCTCCAGACAGGCCACCTACGAGCAGTACTTC.

This clonotype was counted ten times or more. This chain connects TRBV4-2 to TRBJ2-1; 10 bases align to TRBD2. CDR3 length: 16 amino acids. V trimming: 4 bases; J trimming: 3 bases; junction bases outside the gene matches: 6. CDR1 is LGHNA and CDR2 is YNFKEQ in the germline V gene. As DNA, the CDR3 is TGTGCCAGCAGCCTCCTCAGCGGGGGGGGCTACAATGAGCAGTTCTTC. Encoded protein: CASSLLSGGGYNEQFF.

In this sample, this clonotype turned up many times. The chain recombines TRBV20-1 with TRBJ2-3, with 8 nucleotides matching TRBD2. The germline CDR1 and CDR2 sequences are DFQATT and SNEGSKA (reference sequence). This CDR3 comprises 15 residues. V lost 5 bases to trimming and J lost 9 bases; unmatched junction nucleotides: 16. The CDR3 DNA sequence: TGCAGTGCTGGCCTCGGGACTAGATTACGGTACACGCAGTATTTT. Protein product: CSAGLGTRLRYTQYF.

This clonotype was counted at least ten times. CDR3 in amino acids: CSARGGGNTDTQYF. The CDR3 DNA reads as TGCAGTGCTAGGGGGGGTGGGAACACAGATACGCAGTATTTT. The chain employs TRBV20-1 and TRBJ2-3; perhaps TRBD2 as D (6 bases). Germline V gene data show CDR1 as DFQATT and CDR2 as SNEGSKA (reference sequence). The V and J ends lost 3 bases and 2 bases respectively, with 12 bases between them. The CDR3 totals 14 residues.

In its sample, this clonotype was seen many times. The V gene is TRBV7-6, the J gene TRBJ2-2; the D gene could be TRBD1 or TRBD2 (5 bases each). Trimming took 3 bases from V and 4 from J, leaving 12 bases between them. Germline lookup yields CDR1 SGHVS and CDR2 FNYEAQ. The CDR3 covers 15 residues. The CDR3 here is CASSLVSGSTGELFF. The CDR3 coding sequence is TGTGCCAGCAGCTTGGTCTCAGGGAGCACCGGGGAGCTGTTTTTT.

This clonotype was counted at least ten times. This chain joins TRBV5-1 and TRBJ2-2; D is unresolved. Germline V CDR1 and CDR2: SGHRS, YFSETQ. V lost 2 bases and J 6 bases, leaving 2 bases between the germline ends. There are 11 residues in the CDR3. This CDR3 is CASSFPGELFF. Here the CDR3 DNA reads TGCGCCAGCAGCTTCCCCGGGGAGCTGTTTTTT.

This clonotype occurred many times. The gene calls are TRBV14 and TRBJ2-5; no firm D call. This CDR3 has 15 residues. The germline V gene has CDR1 SGHDN and CDR2 FVKESK. V was cut by 4 bases and J by 5 bases, with 17 bases left in between. CDR3: CASSPPLGNVETQYF. The CDR3 DNA is TGTGCCAGCAGCCCTCCCCTGGGGAATGTGGAGACCCAGTACTTC.

This clonotype rates as medium-sized. The V gene is TRBV7-9, the J gene TRBJ1-6, with D unresolved. Germline V gene data show CDR1 as SEHNR and CDR2 as FQNEAQ (reference sequence). With 4 bases removed from V and 7 bases from J, the gap between germline ends came to 5 bases. The CDR3 is made up of 12 amino acids. The CDR3 is CASSSENSPLHF. CDR3 nucleotide sequence: TGTGCCAGCAGCTCGGAGAATTCACCCCTCCACTTT.

This clonotype appeared many times. V and J are TRBV7-8 and TRBJ1-1; D possibly corresponds to TRBD1 (6 bases). The CDR3 has 16 residues. V lost 5 bases, J lost 6 bases, and 22 bases lay in between. Germline CDR1 SGHVS, CDR2 FQNEAQ. The CDR3 reads CASSPGGWTGSSEAFF. DNA of the CDR3: TGTGCCAGCAGCCCCGGGGGCTGGACTGGTTCCTCTGAAGCTTTCTTT.

This clonotype has at least ten counts. The rearrangement joins TRBV5-1 to TRBJ1-1, with a weak D call TRBD1 (5 bases). The germline V and J ends were trimmed by 4 bases and 4 bases, with 17 bases remaining between them. Germline CDR1 is SGHRS and CDR2 is YFSETQ. This CDR3 is built from 15 residues. In DNA, the CDR3 is TGCGCCAGCAGCCTCGGGACCTCCACCCCCACTGAAGCTTTCTTT. It is translated as CASSLGTSTPTEAFF.

This clonotype was counted a single time. The CDR3 end shows no conserved phenylalanine or tryptophan, and so a read error is likely. This chain uses TRBV15 with TRBJ1-2; D might be TRBD1 (6 bases). The CDR3 covers 16 residues. Deletions cut 5 bases from V and 0 bases from J, with 16 bases between. Germline lookup yields CDR1 LNHNV and CDR2 YYDKDF (reference sequence). In DNA, the CDR3 is TGTGCCACCAGCGCTAGTACAGGGCGGTCTAACTATGGCTACACCTGC. Translating gives CATSASTGRSNYGYTC.

This clonotype was seen more than once but under ten times. The chain joins TRBV7-9 to TRBJ1-2; D remains ambiguous. The V gene lost 3 bases and the J gene lost 5 bases, with 16 bases spanning the gap. CDR3 length: 15 residues. Per germline, CDR1 SEHNR and CDR2 FQNEAQ (reference sequence). The CDR3 region is CASSFISLTGYGYTF. CDR3 sequence (DNA): TGTGCCAGCAGCTTTATCTCTCTGACGGGATATGGCTACACCTTC.

This clonotype showed up many times. The chain uses TRBV20-1 and TRBJ2-7; D assignment may be TRBD1 or TRBD2 (5 bases each). The germline gives CDR1 DFQATT, CDR2 SNEGSKA (reference sequence). V was clipped by 2 bases and J by 5 bases, with 16 bases between them. The CDR3 covers 14 residues. CDR3 residues: CSARSEGAGNEQYF. CDR3 coding DNA: TGCAGTGCTAGAAGTGAAGGGGCGGGTAACGAGCAGTACTTC.

There are many counts of this clonotype. The rearrangement joins TRBV5-5 to TRBJ1-1, with D possibly being TRBD1 (5 bases). Germline CDR1 is SGHKS and CDR2 is YYEKEE (reference sequence). V was trimmed by 3 bases and J by 2 bases, leaving 14 bases between them. The CDR3 covers 15 residues. In nucleotides, the CDR3 is TGTGCCAGCAGCTCGCCGGGACGGGAAAACACTGAAGCTTTCTTT. Amino acids: CASSSPGRENTEAFF.

The sample holds many counts of this clonotype. V and J are TRBV7-3 and TRBJ2-2; no clear D. The V end was cut by 2 bases, the J end by 4 bases, with 5 bases between. Per germline, CDR1 SGHTA and CDR2 FQGTGA. CDR3 length: 13 residues. CDR3 nucleotide sequence: TGTGCCAGCAGCTTATCCCGCACCGGGGAGCTGTTTTTT. Its protein is CASSLSRTGELFF.

This clonotype was seen many times. The rearrangement joins TRBV12-3 or TRBV12-4 to TRBJ1-5; possible D gene TRBD1, 5 bases. The CDR3 length is 14 residues. The V and J ends lost 2 bases and 6 bases respectively, with 11 bases between them. The CDR3 DNA is TGTGCCAGCAGTTTAACAATTCAGGGTCAGCCCCAGCATTTT. Its translation: CASSLTIQGQPQHF.